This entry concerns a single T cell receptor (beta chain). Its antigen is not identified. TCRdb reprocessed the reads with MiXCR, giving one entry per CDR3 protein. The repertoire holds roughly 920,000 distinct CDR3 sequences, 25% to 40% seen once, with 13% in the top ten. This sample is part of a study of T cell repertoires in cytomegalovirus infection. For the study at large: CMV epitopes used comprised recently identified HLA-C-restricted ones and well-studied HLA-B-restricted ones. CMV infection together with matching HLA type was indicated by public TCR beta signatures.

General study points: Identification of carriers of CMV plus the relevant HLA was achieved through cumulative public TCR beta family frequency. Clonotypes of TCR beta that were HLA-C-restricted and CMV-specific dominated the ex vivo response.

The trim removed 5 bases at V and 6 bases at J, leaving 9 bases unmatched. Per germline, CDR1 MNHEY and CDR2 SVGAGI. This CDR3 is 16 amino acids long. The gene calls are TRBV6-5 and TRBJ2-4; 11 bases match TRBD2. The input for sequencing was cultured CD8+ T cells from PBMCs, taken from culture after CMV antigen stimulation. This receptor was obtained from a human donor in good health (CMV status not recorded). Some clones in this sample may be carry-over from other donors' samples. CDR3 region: CASSRSVSGGGNIQYF. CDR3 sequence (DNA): TGTGCCAGCAGTCGCTCTGTTAGCGGGGGGGGAAACATTCAGTACTTC.